This T cell receptor beta chain was observed in a study of T cell responses to AZD1222 COVID-19 vaccine. Study information: Second-dose groups at about 4 or about 12 weeks were pooled.

The method was immunoSEQ multiplex PCR; TCRdb's version includes in-frame clones alone and lacks a portion of them. The data show roughly 100,000 clones, with more than 90% seen just once and 2% to 2.5% held by the top ten. Germline V gives CDR1 LNHDA, CDR2 SQIVND (reference sequence). The CDR3 covers 13 residues. Trimming shortened V by 4 bases and J by 4 bases, and 10 bases separated the two germline ends. The TCR originated in an adult in good health. The gene calls are TRBV19 and TRBJ1-2, with D tentatively TRBD1 (6 bases). The sample was peripheral blood, taken on day 0 of AZD1222 vaccination. The CDR3 reads CASSTGQLYGYTF. CDR3 nucleotide sequence: TGTGCCAGTAGTACAGGACAGCTCTATGGCTACACCTTC. Complete variable domain (other parts from reference TRBV19 and TRBJ1-2): DGGITQSPKYLFRKEGQNVTLSCEQNLNHDAMYWYRQDPGQGLRLIYYSQIVNDFQKGDIAEGYSVSREKKESFPLTVTSAQKNPTAFYLCASSTGQLYGYTFGSGTRLTVV.